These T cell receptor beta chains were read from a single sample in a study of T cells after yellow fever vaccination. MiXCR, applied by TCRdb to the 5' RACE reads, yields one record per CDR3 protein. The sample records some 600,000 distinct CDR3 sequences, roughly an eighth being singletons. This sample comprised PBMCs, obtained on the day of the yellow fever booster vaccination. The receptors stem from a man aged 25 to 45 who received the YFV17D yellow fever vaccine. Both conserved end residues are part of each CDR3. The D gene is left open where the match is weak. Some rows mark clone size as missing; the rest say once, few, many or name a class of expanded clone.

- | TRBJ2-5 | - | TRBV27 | CASRQTEETQYF | TGTGCCAGCAGGCAAACTGAAGAGACCCAGTACTTC
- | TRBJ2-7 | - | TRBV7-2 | CASSPKAGDSYEQYF | TGTGCCAGCAGCCCAAAGGCGGGGGACAGCTACGAGCAGTACTTC
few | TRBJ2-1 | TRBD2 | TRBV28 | CASSPRVAGGYNEQFF | TGTGCCAGCAGCCCCCGGGTAGCGGGAGGCTACAATGAGCAGTTCTTC
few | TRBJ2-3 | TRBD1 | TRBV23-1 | CASSQPIPGRGLTDTQYF | TGCGCCAGCAGTCAACCGATTCCTGGCAGGGGGCTCACAGATACGCAGTATTTT
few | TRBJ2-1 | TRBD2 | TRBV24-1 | CATSDPGLAGVGYNEQFF | TGTGCCACCAGTGACCCGGGACTAGCGGGAGTGGGGTACAATGAGCAGTTCTTC
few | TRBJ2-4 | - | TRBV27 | CASSNNGAKNIQYF | TGTGCCAGCAGCAATAATGGGGCCAAAAACATTCAGTACTTC
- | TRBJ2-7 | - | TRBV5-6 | CASSRQVPSYEQYF | TGTGCCAGCAGCCGACAGGTTCCCTCCTACGAGCAGTACTTC
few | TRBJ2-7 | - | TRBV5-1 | CASSFYPDTSYEQYF | TGCGCCAGCAGCTTTTACCCGGACACTTCCTACGAGCAGTACTTC
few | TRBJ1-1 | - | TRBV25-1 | CASSASGKRAEAFF | TGTGCCAGCAGTGCCTCGGGGAAAAGGGCCGAAGCTTTCTTT
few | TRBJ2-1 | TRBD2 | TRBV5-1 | CASSLSGGGLNEQFF | TGCGCCAGCAGCTTGAGCGGGGGGGGGCTGAATGAGCAGTTCTTC
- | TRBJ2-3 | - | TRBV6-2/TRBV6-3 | CASSYLRTSTDTQYF | TGTGCCAGCAGTTACCTCAGGACTAGCACAGATACGCAGTATTTT
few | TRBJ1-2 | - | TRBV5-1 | CASSLPRDASQNGYTF | TGCGCCAGCAGCTTGCCCCGGGACGCCAGTCAGAATGGCTACACCTTC
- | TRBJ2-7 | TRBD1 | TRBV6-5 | CASSYAGGAAQYF | TGTGCCAGCAGTTACGCAGGGGGCGCCGCGCAGTACTTC
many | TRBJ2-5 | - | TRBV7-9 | CASSREDTRRETQYF | TGTGCCAGCAGTCGAGAGGACACGAGAAGGGAGACCCAGTACTTC
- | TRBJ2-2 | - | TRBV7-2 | CASSGRSGSTGELFF | TGTGCCAGCAGCGGACGATCCGGATCTACCGGGGAGCTGTTTTTT
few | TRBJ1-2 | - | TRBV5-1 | CASSLEVGSRGYTF | TGCGCCAGCAGCTTGGAGGTGGGAAGTCGAGGCTACACCTTC
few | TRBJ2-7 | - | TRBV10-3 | CAISESTEGPYEQYF | TGTGCCATCAGTGAGTCAACAGAGGGACCTTACGAGCAGTACTTC
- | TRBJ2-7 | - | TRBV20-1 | CSARDSGGGSEQYF | TGCAGTGCTAGAGATTCGGGGGGCGGCTCCGAGCAGTACTTC
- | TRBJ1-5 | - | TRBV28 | CASSKSRTQPQHF | TGTGCCAGCAGTAAGTCGCGGACACAGCCCCAGCATTTT
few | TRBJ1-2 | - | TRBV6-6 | CASTDDRGGYTF | TGTGCCAGCACTGACGATAGGGGTGGCTACACCTTC
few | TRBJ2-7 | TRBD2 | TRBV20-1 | CSARDLVAGTYEQYF | TGCAGTGCTAGAGATCTAGTAGCGGGAACCTACGAGCAGTACTTC
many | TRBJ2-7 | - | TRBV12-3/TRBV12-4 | CASSFPGGVYEQYF | TGTGCCAGCAGTTTTCCAGGTGGCGTATACGAGCAGTACTTC
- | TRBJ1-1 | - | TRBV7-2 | CASSLQTDYFEAFF | TGTGCCAGCAGCTTACAGACAGACTATTTTGAAGCTTTCTTT
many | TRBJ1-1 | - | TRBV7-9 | CASSLENQGIAEAFF | TGTGCCAGCAGCTTAGAGAATCAGGGAATCGCTGAAGCTTTCTTT
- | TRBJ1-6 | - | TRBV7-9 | CASSLERRGVFDSPLHF | TGTGCCAGCAGCTTAGAGCGCCGAGGGGTATTCGATTCACCCCTCCACTTT
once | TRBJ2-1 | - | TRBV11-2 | CASSLDGAGVSYNEQFF | TGTGCCAGCAGCTTAGATGGAGCAGGGGTCTCCTACAATGAGCAGTTCTTC
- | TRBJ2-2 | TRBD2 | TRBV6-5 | CASSYSSGSYSGELFF | TGTGCCAGCAGTTATTCTAGCGGGAGCTATAGCGGGGAGCTGTTTTTT
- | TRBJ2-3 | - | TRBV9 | CASSVGPVITDTQYF | TGTGCCAGCAGCGTAGGACCGGTTATCACAGATACGCAGTATTTT
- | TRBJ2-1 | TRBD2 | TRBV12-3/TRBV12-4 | CASRQTTSGSGEQFF | TGTGCCAGCAGGCAGACGACTAGCGGGAGCGGAGAGCAGTTCTTC
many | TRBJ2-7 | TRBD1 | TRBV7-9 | CASSFDRGEQYF | TGTGCCAGCAGTTTCGACAGGGGCGAGCAGTACTTC
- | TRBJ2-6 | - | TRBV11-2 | CASSLDRLRGTGANVLTF | TGTGCCAGCAGCTTAGACCGCCTCCGCGGGACTGGGGCCAACGTCCTGACTTTC
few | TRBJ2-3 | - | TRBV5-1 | CASSPNPTGDTQYF | TGCGCCAGCAGCCCGAATCCTACGGGAGATACGCAGTATTTT
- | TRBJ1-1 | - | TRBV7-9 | CASSYDNTEAFF | TGTGCCAGCAGCTATGATAACACTGAAGCTTTCTTT
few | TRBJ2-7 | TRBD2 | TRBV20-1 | CSARKPGLALRRPYEQYF | TGCAGTGCTAGAAAACCGGGACTAGCGTTACGGAGACCCTACGAGCAGTACTTC
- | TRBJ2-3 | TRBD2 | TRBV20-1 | CSARGGRATDTQYF | TGCAGTGCTAGAGGCGGGAGGGCCACAGATACGCAGTATTTT
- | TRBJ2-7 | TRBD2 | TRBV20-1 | CSAGPGLAGVYEQYF | TGCAGTGCTGGCCCTGGACTAGCGGGAGTGTACGAGCAGTACTTC
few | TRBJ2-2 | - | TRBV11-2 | CASSLVVGNTGELFF | TGTGCCAGCAGCTTAGTTGTGGGGAACACCGGGGAGCTGTTTTTT
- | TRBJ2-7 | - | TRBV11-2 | CASSEGGREYF | TGTGCCAGCAGCGAGGGGGGAAGGGAGTACTTC
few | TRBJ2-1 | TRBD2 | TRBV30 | CAWSPQTSGYNEQFF | TGTGCCTGGAGTCCCCAAACTAGCGGTTACAATGAGCAGTTCTTC
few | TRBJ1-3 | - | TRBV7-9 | CASNPSLGNSGNTIYF | TGTGCCAGCAACCCCAGCCTCGGAAACTCTGGAAACACCATATATTTT
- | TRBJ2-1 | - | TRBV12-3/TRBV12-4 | CASSLVLTYNEQFF | TGTGCCAGCAGTTTAGTTCTCACCTACAATGAGCAGTTCTTC
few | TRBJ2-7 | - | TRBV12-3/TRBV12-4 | CASSTRQPPDEQYF | TGTGCCAGCAGTACCCGACAGCCCCCAGACGAGCAGTACTTC
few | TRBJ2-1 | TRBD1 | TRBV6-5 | CASSYSGTGFDEQFF | TGTGCCAGCAGTTACTCAGGGACAGGGTTCGATGAGCAGTTCTTC
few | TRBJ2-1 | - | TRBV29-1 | CSVEDLARQFF | TGCAGCGTTGAAGACCTAGCAAGGCAGTTCTTC
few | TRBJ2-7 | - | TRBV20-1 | CSATRTPFDYEQYF | TGCAGTGCTACCCGGACCCCATTCGACTACGAGCAGTACTTC
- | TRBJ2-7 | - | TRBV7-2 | CASSPGSTPYEQYF | TGTGCAAGCTCCCCGGGGTCTACTCCCTACGAGCAGTACTTC
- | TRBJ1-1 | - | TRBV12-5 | CASATQGWTEAFF | TGTGCTAGTGCCACCCAGGGCTGGACTGAAGCTTTCTTT
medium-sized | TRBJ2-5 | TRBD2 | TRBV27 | CASSLSRTSGHKETQYF | TGTGCCAGCAGTTTATCGAGGACTAGCGGGCACAAGGAGACCCAGTACTTC
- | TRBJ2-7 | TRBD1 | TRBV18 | CASSLQGRYYEQYF | TGTGCCAGCTCATTACAGGGGAGATACTACGAGCAGTACTTC
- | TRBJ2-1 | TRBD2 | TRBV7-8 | CASSLWFGGSQTIYNEQFF | TGTGCCAGCAGCTTATGGTTTGGCGGGAGCCAGACGATTTACAATGAGCAGTTCTTC
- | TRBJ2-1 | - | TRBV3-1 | CASSQPPQNHEQFF | TGTGCCAGCAGCCAACCCCCTCAAAATCATGAGCAGTTCTTC
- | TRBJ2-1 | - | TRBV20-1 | CSAFGPLGTGNEQFF | TGCAGTGCTTTTGGGCCCTTGGGGACCGGCAATGAGCAGTTCTTC
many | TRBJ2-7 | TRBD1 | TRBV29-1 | CSVDGTGGYEQYF | TGCAGCGTTGACGGGACAGGAGGCTACGAGCAGTACTTC
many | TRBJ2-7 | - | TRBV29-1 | CSVTGGGYEQYF | TGCAGCGTTACAGGGGGGGGCTACGAGCAGTACTTC
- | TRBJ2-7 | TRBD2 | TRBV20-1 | CSALLAGYEQYF | TGCAGTGCTTTACTAGCGGGATACGAGCAGTACTTC
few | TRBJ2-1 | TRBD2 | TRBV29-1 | CSALTSGSGAYNEQFF | TGCAGCGCCTTGACTAGCGGGAGTGGGGCCTACAATGAGCAGTTCTTC
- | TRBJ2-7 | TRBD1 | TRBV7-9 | CASSPPLDRGLYEQYF | TGTGCCAGCAGCCCGCCCCTGGACAGGGGGCTCTACGAGCAGTACTTC